Below are 16 T cell receptor beta chains sequenced from a single sample in a study of blood T cell repertoires in COVID-19. Clones were sequenced by immunoSEQ multiplex PCR, and TCRdb holds only the in-frame ones, with some missing. Of 200,000 to 250,000 clones listed, around 86% are singletons. Source material: peripheral blood. These receptors were taken from a woman in her fifties or sixties with COVID-19, enrolled during active disease.

The CDR3: CASSPGQINYGYTF. The CDR3 DNA reads as TGTGCCAGCAGCCCGGGACAGATTAACTATGGCTACACCTTC. The chain employs TRBV2 and TRBJ1-2, with 7 nucleotides matching TRBD1. The germline gives CDR1 SNHLY, CDR2 FYNNEI. Losses at the gene ends were 6 bases for V and 1 base for J; bases not matched to a gene: 5. The CDR3 extends over 14 amino acids. The variable domain in full, completed from reference TRBV2 and TRBJ1-2, reads EPEVTQTPSHQVTQMGQEVILRCVPISNHLYFYWYRQILGQKVEFLVSFYNNEISEKSEIFDDQFSVERPDGSNFTLKIRSTKLEDSAMYFCASSPGQINYGYTFGSGTRLTVV.

The chain couples TRBV15 to TRBJ1-3; 9 bases map to TRBD1. V shed 3 bases, J shed 2 bases, and the junction held 5 bases outside the gene matches. The germline V gene encodes CDR1 LNHNV and CDR2 YYDKDF (reference sequence). The CDR3 extends over 16 amino acids. In nucleotides, the CDR3 is TGTGCCACCAGCAGTCCGGGACAGGGTCCTGGAAACACCATATATTTT. Translating it yields CATSSPGQGPGNTIYF.

The CDR3 region has the DNA TGTGCCAGCAGCCTCACAGGGGGCGCAAGGAATTCACCCCTCCACTTT. Translating gives CASSLTGGARNSPLHF. The gene calls are TRBV27 and TRBJ1-6; TRBD1 agrees at 9 bases. This CDR3 spans 16 amino acids. Per germline, CDR1 MNHEY and CDR2 SMNVEV (reference sequence). V shed 6 bases and J 7 bases; nucleotides not matched to a gene: 10.

J is TRBJ2-3 and V is TRBV6-5; 9 bases align to TRBD2. Germline CDR1 is MNHEY and CDR2 is SVGAGI. The V segment lost 10 bases and the J segment 1 base; nucleotides outside the gene matches: 6. This CDR3 is built from 14 residues. CDR3 sequence reads: CAIAAGGGTDTQYF. For the CDR3, the DNA is TGTGCCATTGCAGCGGGGGGTGGCACAGATACGCAGTATTTT.

The chain combines TRBV9 with TRBJ2-2; no firm D call. Germline V gives CDR1 SGDLS, CDR2 YYNGEE. V lost 4 bases, J lost 4 bases, and 8 bases lay in between. The CDR3 sequence is 13 residues long. CDR3 sequence (DNA): TGTGCCAGCAGCCTGTTCCCCACCGGGGAGCTGTTTTTT. Amino acid sequence: CASSLFPTGELFF.

V gene TRBV6-6 combines with J gene TRBJ2-7; D is unclear. This CDR3 comprises 11 residues. V lost 6 bases and J lost 1, with 4 bases in between. The germline CDR1 and CDR2 sequences are MNHNY and SVGAGI (reference sequence). CDR3 region: CASSPSYEQYF. In DNA form, the CDR3 reads TGTGCCAGCAGCCCTTCCTACGAGCAGTACTTC.

The chain uses TRBV6-5 and TRBJ1-5, with a possible D match to TRBD1 (5 bases). V was shortened by 5 bases and J by 6 bases, with 11 bases between the two germline ends. Germline V gives CDR1 MNHEY, CDR2 SVGAGI. The CDR3 consists of 13 residues. The CDR3 loop reads CASSLTGGQPQHF. DNA of the CDR3: TGTGCCAGCAGTCTCACGGGGGGTCAGCCCCAGCATTTT.

The V call is TRBV30, the J call TRBJ1-5; 11 nucleotides match TRBD1. In germline, CDR1 is GTSNPN, CDR2 SVGIG (reference sequence). With V trimmed by 5 bases and J by 2 bases, 2 bases remained unmatched. The CDR3 spans 14 residues. CDR3 protein: CAWGQGARNQPQHF. Written as DNA, the CDR3 is TGTGCCTGGGGACAGGGGGCCCGCAATCAGCCCCAGCATTTT.

The rearrangement links TRBV6-4 to TRBJ2-3; 8 bases are a match to TRBD2. The germline CDR1 and CDR2 sequences are MRHNA and SNTAGT. The V gene end was trimmed by 4 bases and the J gene end by 1 base; junction bases not matched to a gene: 1. The CDR3 totals 14 residues. CDR3 bases: TGTGCCAGCAGTGTGCGGGGGGGCACAGATACGCAGTATTTT. As protein: CASSVRGGTDTQYF.

The rearrangement links TRBV5-4 to TRBJ1-2; D remains ambiguous. With 5 bases removed from V and 5 bases from J, the gap between germline ends came to 16 bases. Per germline, CDR1 SGHNT and CDR2 YYREEE (reference sequence). CDR3 length: 14 amino acids. The CDR3 here is CASSPDPRGYGYTF. The CDR3, as DNA: TGTGCCAGCAGTCCTGACCCTCGAGGGTATGGCTACACCTTC.

The rearrangement joins TRBV6-2 or TRBV6-3 to TRBJ2-1; 14 bases are shared with TRBD2. CDR1 and CDR2 from the germline V gene are MNHEY and SVGEGT. This CDR3 region has 17 residues. V lost 0 bases, J lost 9 bases, and 7 bases stayed unmatched. Here the CDR3 reads CASSYSRGLAGVSEQFF. CDR3 nucleotides: TGTGCCAGCAGTTACTCACGGGGACTAGCGGGGGTGAGTGAGCAGTTCTTC.

V and J are TRBV11-2 and TRBJ2-3; D is unresolved. The V gene's germline CDR1 is SGHAT and CDR2 FQNNGV. Trimming removed 1 base from V and 4 bases from J, with 6 bases in between. The CDR3 length is 13 residues. The CDR3 loop is CASSLGLADTQYF. DNA of the CDR3: TGTGCCAGCAGCTTAGGTCTAGCAGATACGCAGTATTTT.

V gene TRBV28 combines with J gene TRBJ2-1; a possible D gene is TRBD1 (5 bases). This CDR3 region has 17 residues. CDR1 is MDHEN and CDR2 is SYDVKM in the germline V gene. V was clipped by 4 bases and J by 4 bases, with 20 bases between them. CDR3 in DNA: TGTGCCAGCAGTTCCCAGGGCCCCGGGTTTGGTTACAATGAGCAGTTCTTC. It yields the protein CASSSQGPGFGYNEQFF.

This clone was recorded once. This chain's CDR3 is CASTGWAGGYTF. CDR3 in DNA: TGTGCCAGCACTGGCTGGGCGGGGGGCTACACCTTC. The J gene is TRBJ1-2, the V gene TRBV11-3; no clear D. The CDR3 has 12 residues. In germline, CDR1 is SGHNT, CDR2 YENEEA. V was pared by 7 bases and J by 8 bases, with 14 bases between.

The V and J genes are TRBV25-1 and TRBJ1-5; D not resolved. The germline CDR1 and CDR2 sequences are MGHDK and SYGVNS. The CDR3 is 14 residues long. Trimming removed 1 base from V and 1 base from J, with 5 bases in between. CDR3 sequence reads: CASSELGSNQPQHF. In DNA form, the CDR3 reads TGTGCCAGCAGTGAATTGGGCAGCAATCAGCCCCAGCATTTT.

This clone was recorded once. This chain uses TRBV3-1 (or the pseudogene TRBV3-2) with TRBJ2-1, with a tentative D call TRBD1 (7 bases). CDR1 is LGHDT, CDR2 YNNKEL, per germline (reference sequence). The CDR3 consists of 14 residues. V gave up 2 bases and J gave up 13 bases, with 18 bases separating them. The CDR3 sequence is CASSQYVRQGGQFF. CDR3 in DNA: TGTGCCAGCAGCCAATATGTAAGACAGGGAGGACAGTTCTTC.